A single sample gave rise to the 17 T cell receptor beta chains below, sequenced in a study of blood T cell repertoires in COVID-19. The method was immunoSEQ multiplex PCR; TCRdb's version includes in-frame clones alone and lacks a portion of them. The table includes just over 300,000 clones, roughly 87% detected once. The source material was peripheral blood. The receptors here all came from a man between 18 and 29 years old with active or convalescent COVID-19.

This rearrangement joins TRBV3-1 (or the pseudogene TRBV3-2) to TRBJ2-3, with 10 nucleotides matching TRBD2. J was trimmed by 5 bases and V by 0 bases; bases with no gene match: 5. Germline V gene lookup returns CDR1 LGHDT and CDR2 YNNKEL (reference sequence). The CDR3 loop spans 16 amino acids. The CDR3 nucleotides are TGTGCCAGCAGCCAAGAAGCGGGAGGGCCGGGAGATACGCAGTATTTT. Protein product: CASSQEAGGPGDTQYF.

This chain's CDR3 is CASSLEASGATGELFF. In nucleotides, the CDR3 is TGCGCCAGCAGCTTGGAGGCTAGCGGAGCCACCGGGGAGCTGTTTTTT. The chain links TRBV5-1 to TRBJ2-2; 7 bases line up with TRBD2. With V trimmed by 0 bases and J by 4 bases, 6 bases remained unmatched. The CDR3 spans 16 residues. CDR1 is SGHRS and CDR2 is YFSETQ in the germline V gene.

In this sample, this clone is medium-sized. The chain links TRBV6-4 to TRBJ2-1; D perhaps matches TRBD1 (5 bases). The germline V and J ends were trimmed by 0 bases and 10 bases, with 10 bases remaining between them. The CDR3 has 13 residues. Germline V gene lookup returns CDR1 MRHNA and CDR2 SNTAGT. The CDR3 is CASSDSEKGEQFF. The CDR3 nucleotides are TGTGCCAGCAGTGACTCGGAAAAGGGGGAGCAGTTCTTC.

This clone was observed a handful of times. The rearrangement links TRBV5-1 to TRBJ2-1; D is ambiguous. The V gene's germline CDR1 is SGHRS and CDR2 YFSETQ. This CDR3 spans 14 amino acids. V was shortened by 2 bases and J by 5 bases, with 11 bases between the two germline ends. The CDR3 region is CASSFGGSDNEQFF. DNA for the CDR3: TGCGCCAGCAGCTTTGGTGGTTCAGACAATGAGCAGTTCTTC.

This clone appeared once. The chain carries TRBV27 and TRBJ2-7; 14 bases match TRBD2. In germline, CDR1 is MNHEY, CDR2 SMNVEV (reference sequence). Trimming removed 5 bases from V and 0 bases from J; junction bases left unmatched: 6. This CDR3 spans 17 amino acids. The CDR3 DNA follows: TGTGCCAGCAGTCCCCTCGGGACTAGCGGGAGCTCCTACGAGCAGTACTTC. This codes for CASSPLGTSGSSYEQYF.

The chain joins TRBV15 to TRBJ2-1; possibly TRBD2 for D (6 bases). There are 16 residues in the CDR3. Germline V gene data show CDR1 as LNHNV and CDR2 as YYDKDF (reference sequence). V shed 5 bases and J shed 6 bases, with 20 bases lying between them. The CDR3, as DNA: TGTGCCACCAGCTTCCGTGTCCTGGCGGGATTCAATGAGCAGTTCTTC. Its protein is CATSFRVLAGFNEQFF.

J is TRBJ1-1 and V is TRBV7-2, with D tentatively TRBD1 (6 bases). Germline-derived CDR1 and CDR2 are SGHTA and FQGNSA. CDR3 length: 14 amino acids. The V end lost 6 bases, the J end lost 7 bases, and 18 bases lay between the germline ends. The CDR3 sequence: CASRESGRGGEAFF. The CDR3 DNA is TGTGCCAGCAGGGAGTCGGGGCGAGGGGGTGAAGCTTTCTTT.

This clone appeared a few times. The CDR3 sequence is CASSVQGAVSNIQYF. DNA for the CDR3: TGTGCCAGCAGCGTACAGGGGGCTGTGAGCAACATTCAGTACTTC. The chain carries TRBV11-2 and TRBJ2-4, with 9 bases that match TRBD1. CDR3 length: 15 residues. Germline loops: CDR1 SGHAT, CDR2 FQNNGV. V lost 5 bases to trimming and J lost 7 bases; unmatched junction nucleotides: 9.

The chain couples TRBV27 to TRBJ2-1; the D gene is possibly TRBD2 (7 bases). The CDR3 has 18 residues. Germline V lookup: CDR1 MNHEY, CDR2 SMNVEV (reference sequence). V dropped 0 bases and J dropped 0 bases, with 15 bases sitting between them. The chain's CDR3 is CASSLSGGAPRSYNEQFF. For the CDR3, the DNA is TGTGCCAGCAGTTTATCTGGGGGGGCGCCCCGCTCCTACAATGAGCAGTTCTTC.

The count of this clone is one. The chain combines TRBV18 with TRBJ2-1; a weak D match, TRBD1 (5 bases). V was shortened by 2 bases and J by 11 bases, with 10 bases between the two germline ends. Per the germline V gene, CDR1 is KGHSH and CDR2 is LQKENI. The CDR3 length is 12 residues. The CDR3 DNA sequence: TGTGCCAGCTCACCAACCCAGGGCCAGCAGTTCTTC. It yields the protein CASSPTQGQQFF.

The chain carries TRBV5-1 and TRBJ1-2; D unclear. CDR1 is SGHRS, CDR2 YFSETQ, per germline. The CDR3 has 13 amino acids. The V end was cut by 4 bases, the J end by 0 bases, with 7 bases between. The CDR3 is CASSMTTNYGYTF. CDR3 nucleotide sequence: TGCGCCAGCAGCATGACTACTAACTATGGCTACACCTTC.

CDR3 sequence (DNA): TGTGCCAGCAGCTTGTATATCCAGCCCCAGCATTTT. As protein: CASSLYIQPQHF. The chain joins TRBV5-8 to TRBJ1-5; D not resolved. Germline lookup yields CDR1 SGHTS and CDR2 YDEGEE. The CDR3 sequence is 12 residues long. Trimming removed 1 base from V and 7 bases from J, with 6 bases in between.

The V call is TRBV18, the J call TRBJ2-7; maybe TRBD1 (6 bases). The CDR3 totals 12 residues. V was trimmed by 9 bases and J by 2 bases, leaving 11 bases between them. In germline, CDR1 is KGHSH, CDR2 LQKENI. The CDR3 spells CASQGPAYEQYF. In DNA form, the CDR3 reads TGTGCCAGTCAGGGGCCCGCCTACGAGCAGTACTTC.

This rearrangement joins TRBV10-2 to TRBJ2-5, with 9 bases aligning to TRBD2. Germline V gene lookup returns CDR1 WSHSY and CDR2 SAAADI. The CDR3 extends over 18 amino acids. J lost 5 bases, V lost 10 bases, and 23 bases had no gene match. This chain's CDR3 is CANPFWWGGGAPMETQYF. The CDR3 region has the DNA TGCGCCAACCCTTTTTGGTGGGGCGGGGGGGCCCCTATGGAGACCCAGTACTTC.

V gene TRBV9 combines with J gene TRBJ1-1; TRBD1 matches at 7 bases. The CDR3 runs 14 residues. Germline V gene sequence: CDR1 SGDLS, CDR2 YYNGEE. V lost 3 bases and J lost 5; bases outside the gene matches: 7. The CDR3, as DNA: TGTGCCAGCAGCGGAGGGGGCTTGGAGACTGAAGCTTTCTTT. Protein sequence: CASSGGGLETEAFF.

V usage is TRBV7-9 and J usage is TRBJ2-7, with a weak D call TRBD2 (6 bases). V lost 2 bases to trimming and J lost 4 bases, with 15 bases between them. CDR1 and CDR2 (germline): SEHNR, FQNEAQ (reference sequence). CDR3 length equals 15 residues. DNA of the CDR3: TGTGCCAGCAGCTTACTACCGCAGGAGGGATACGAGCAGTACTTC. Translated, it gives CASSLLPQEGYEQYF.

The V call is TRBV5-4, the J call TRBJ2-3, with a tentative D call TRBD2 (6 bases). The germline gives CDR1 SGHNT, CDR2 YYREEE (reference sequence). V was pared by 1 base and J by 0 bases, with 12 bases between. The CDR3 covers 16 residues. In DNA form, the CDR3 reads TGTGCCAGCAGCTTGTTCGGCGGGGTTAGCACAGATACGCAGTATTTT. Protein: CASSLFGGVSTDTQYF. The variable domain in full, with the rest retrieved from reference TRBV5-4 and TRBJ2-3, is ETGVTQSPTHLIKTRGQQVTLRCSSQSGHNTVSWYQQALGQGPQFIFQYYREEENGRGNFPPRFSGLQFPNYSSELNVNALELDDSALYLCASSLFGGVSTDTQYFGPGTRLTVL.